Detailed here is one TCR beta chain. Data came from immunoSEQ multiplex PCR; TCRdb stores just in-frame clones and leaves some out. The repertoire holds 55,000 to 80,000 clones, with 85% to 95% as singletons. This specimen comes from a study of technical replicates of blood from several donors. The sequence was collected from a human donor in good health. Material: T cells isolated from PBMCs.

The CDR3 sequence: CASSFGTPNPETQYF. CDR3 bases: TGTGCCAGCAGTTTCGGGACACCTAATCCCGAGACCCAGTACTTC. This sequence joins TRBV27 and TRBJ2-5; possibly TRBD1 for D (6 bases). The CDR3 has 15 residues. Deletions cut 3 bases from V and 5 bases from J, with 16 bases between. CDR1 is MNHEY and CDR2 is SMNVEV in the germline V gene (reference sequence).